This T cell receptor (beta chain) was captured by sequencing in a study of vaccination effects on CD4 cells after COVID-19. Overall study context: The study sampled a couple of convalescent patients 16 days and one week before vaccination.

Using immunoSEQ multiplex PCR, the repertoire was profiled, and TCRdb retains in-frame clones only, with some absent. The repertoire consists of around 49,000 clones, with roughly four fifths occurring once and the leading ten covering under 30%. Overall study results and limits: Convalescent patients were scarce, and early post-infection timepoints were absent. Mainly new vaccine-induced clones made up the post-vaccine spike-reactive clones in convalescents.

To note about this clone: As yet, its antigen is unknown.

The germline V gene encodes CDR1 SNHLY and CDR2 FYNNEI. There are 12 residues in the CDR3. The V gene lost 10 bases and the J gene lost 9 bases, with 19 bases spanning the gap. Expansion of antigen-specific CD4+ T cells with viral peptide pools was carried out by the ViraFEST assay before sequencing. At the end of nine to ten days of culture, CD4+ T cells were isolated. This individual tested PCR-positive for SARS-CoV-2 infection between March and December 2020. It was on days 3 and 7 that half the medium was replaced with IL-2 medium. The sequence derives from a human donor who had a prior SARS-CoV-2 infection. This chain uses TRBV2 with TRBJ2-7; D might be TRBD1 or TRBD2, each matching 7 bases. This sample comprised CD4+ T cells from PBMCs cultured with a peptide pool, obtained before COVID-19 vaccination. CDR3 loop: CATGGGLGLQYF. CDR3 DNA: TGTGCCACAGGGGGGGGCCTAGGCTTGCAGTACTTC.